The clone carrying this T cell receptor beta chain showed up just once. Per the authors' pipeline: Reference gene primer amplification yielded estimated nucleated cell counts. The data were produced by immunoSEQ multiplex PCR, yet TCRdb's version contains in-frame clones alone and is incomplete. D and trimming were read from the DNA, whereas the V and J calls and clone size are those reported in that table. The sample shows some 11,000 clones, approximately 90% of them seen only once. The data stem from a study of blood T cell repertoires in COVID-19. Germline loops: CDR1 SGDLS, CDR2 YYNGEE. V was clipped by 4 bases and J by 7 bases; unmatched bases: 6. The CDR3 loop spans 14 amino acids.

The TCR was taken from a young man with active or convalescent COVID-19. Sequenced sample: peripheral blood. This chain links TRBV9 with TRBJ1-2; 11 nucleotides agree with TRBD1. The CDR3 region is CASSIGQGALGYTF. Here the CDR3 DNA reads TGTGCCAGCAGCATTGGACAGGGGGCTCTTGGCTACACCTTC.